Below, one T cell receptor beta chain is given with its context. This record comes from a study of blood T cell repertoires in COVID-19. Study as a whole: Both acute and convalescent COVID-19 samples were obtained from the United States, Italy and Spain. Sources were T cells, B-cell-depleted T cells, or PBMCs; the material itself was cDNA or gDNA.

Repertoires were generated with immunoSEQ multiplex PCR, while TCRdb's copy carries only in-frame clones and drops some. There are around 200,000 clones in the sample; 70% to 90% occur only once, and approximately 2.8% lies in the top ten. The age range of participants was about 18 to 100 years, with residence in 20 to 25 US areas. Assignment of participants to cohorts was predicated upon participant-reported clinical history. Trimming removed 5 bases at V and 10 bases at J, with 15 bases between. Germline assignment: CDR1 LGHNA and CDR2 YSLEER. CDR3 length equals 13 residues. The specimen was PBMCs or T cells enriched from blood (not recorded which). This rearrangement joins TRBV4-3 to TRBJ2-1, with D unclear. The sequence was collected from a woman in her forties or fifties in a cohort exposed to, infected with or recovered from COVID-19 (not recorded which). CDR3 coding DNA: TGCGCCAGCAGCTCCATTGGTGGGCCAGAGCAGTTCTTC. Encoded protein: CASSSIGGPEQFF.